What follows is one T cell receptor beta chain and its context. At least ten counts were recorded for this clonotype. Its specific antigen is unknown. Per-nucleotide qualities are absent, and no much larger clonotype sits a single base away. CDR1 SGHVS and CDR2 FQNEAQ were looked up in the germline V gene. The junction shows trimming of 4 bases on V and 2 bases on J, plus 21 bases between the germline ends. CDR3 length: 17 amino acids, cysteine to phenylalanine. This entry keeps only the CDR3 DNA: 51 bases, framed from base 1. The data stem from a study of T cell repertoires in cytomegalovirus infection (dated by TCRdb to between 2017 and 2020). The study in broad terms: Because public TCR beta signatures pointed to carriage of CMV infection together with the matching HLA type, the HLA type of each donor mattered for the analysis. Summary of the overall study and its limitations: In the ex vivo response, HLA-C-restricted CMV-specific TCR beta clonotypes were dominant, and in two of eight donors the single most frequent clonotype came from this HLA-C-restricted group. Carriers of CMV infection plus the relevant HLA type were discriminated by the cumulative frequency of public TCR beta family members in the study cohort and in an independent roughly 370-donor cohort.

Instrument on record: Illumina HiSeq 1500. Using fastp at Q25 and MiXCR, TCRdb reprocessed the public reads and kept productive beta chains. Each entry merges the rows of one CDR3 protein and shows their most common DNA and genes. For this sample there are about 260,000 distinct CDR3 sequences; roughly 15% appear just once. 8.5% to 10% of the sample is held by the ten biggest clonotypes. The receptor chain draws on TRBV7-8 and TRBJ2-7; no D gene call is confident. Sequencing used PBMCs. The clonotype originates from a human donor in good health (CMV status not recorded). Some clones in this sample may be carry-over from other donors' samples. CDR3 protein: CASSSRVVDRVTYEQYF. The base sequence is TGTGCCAGCAGCTCCCGGGTAGTCGATCGAGTTACCTACGAGCAGTACTTC.